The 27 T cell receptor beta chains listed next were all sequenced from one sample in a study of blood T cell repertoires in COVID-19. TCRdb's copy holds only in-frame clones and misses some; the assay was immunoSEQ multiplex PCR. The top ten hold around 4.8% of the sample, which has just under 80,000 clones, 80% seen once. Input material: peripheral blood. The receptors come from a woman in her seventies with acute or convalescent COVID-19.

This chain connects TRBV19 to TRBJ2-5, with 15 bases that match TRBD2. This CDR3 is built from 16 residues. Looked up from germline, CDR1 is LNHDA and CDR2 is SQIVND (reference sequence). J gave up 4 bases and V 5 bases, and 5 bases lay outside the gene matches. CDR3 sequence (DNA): TGTGCCAGTAGTCTGGGACTAGCGGGGGGCGGAGAGACCCAGTACTTC. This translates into CASSLGLAGGGETQYF.

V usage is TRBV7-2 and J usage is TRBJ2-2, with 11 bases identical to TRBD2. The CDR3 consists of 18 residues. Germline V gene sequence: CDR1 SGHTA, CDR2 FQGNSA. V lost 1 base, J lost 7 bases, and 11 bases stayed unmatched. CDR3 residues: CASSLDELAGGPNGELFF. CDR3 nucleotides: TGTGCCAGCAGCTTAGACGAGTTAGCGGGGGGGCCTAACGGGGAGCTGTTTTTT.

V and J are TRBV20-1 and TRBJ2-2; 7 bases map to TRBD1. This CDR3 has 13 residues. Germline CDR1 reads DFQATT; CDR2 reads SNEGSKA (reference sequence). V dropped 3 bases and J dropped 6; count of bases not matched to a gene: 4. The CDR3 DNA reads TGCAGTGCTAGTCGCCAGGGGGCCGGGGAGCTGTTTTTT. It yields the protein CSASRQGAGELFF.

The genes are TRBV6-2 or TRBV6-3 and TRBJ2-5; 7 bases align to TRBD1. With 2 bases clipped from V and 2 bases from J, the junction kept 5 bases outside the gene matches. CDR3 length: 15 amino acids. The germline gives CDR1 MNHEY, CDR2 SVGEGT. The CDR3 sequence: CASSYGDSDQETQYF. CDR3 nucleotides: TGTGCCAGCAGTTACGGGGACAGCGATCAAGAGACCCAGTACTTC.

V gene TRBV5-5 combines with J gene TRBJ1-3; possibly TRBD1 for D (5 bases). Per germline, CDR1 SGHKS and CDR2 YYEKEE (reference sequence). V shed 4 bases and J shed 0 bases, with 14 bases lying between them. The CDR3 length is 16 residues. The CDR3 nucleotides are TGTGCCAGCAGCCCGGAGGGGCGGTCCTCTGGAAACACCATATATTTT. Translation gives CASSPEGRSSGNTIYF.

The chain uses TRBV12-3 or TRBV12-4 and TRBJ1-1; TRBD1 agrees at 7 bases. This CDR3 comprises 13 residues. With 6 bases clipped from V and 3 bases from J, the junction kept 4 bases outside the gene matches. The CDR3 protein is CASSGQADTEAFF. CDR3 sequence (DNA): TGTGCCAGCAGCGGACAGGCCGACACTGAAGCTTTCTTT.

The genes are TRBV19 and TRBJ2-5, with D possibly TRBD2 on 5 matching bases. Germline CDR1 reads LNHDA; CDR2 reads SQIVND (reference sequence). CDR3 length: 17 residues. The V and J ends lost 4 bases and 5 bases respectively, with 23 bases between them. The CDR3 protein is CASSTRHNLAAMETQYF. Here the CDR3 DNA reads TGTGCCAGTAGTACCCGCCATAATCTAGCCGCAATGGAGACCCAGTACTTC.

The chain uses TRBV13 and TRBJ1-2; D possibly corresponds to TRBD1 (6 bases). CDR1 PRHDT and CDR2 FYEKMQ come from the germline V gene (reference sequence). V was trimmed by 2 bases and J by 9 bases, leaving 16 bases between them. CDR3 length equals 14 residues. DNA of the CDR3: TGTGCCAGCAGCTTACGGGGGGCGGATGAACGCTACACCTTC. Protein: CASSLRGADERYTF.

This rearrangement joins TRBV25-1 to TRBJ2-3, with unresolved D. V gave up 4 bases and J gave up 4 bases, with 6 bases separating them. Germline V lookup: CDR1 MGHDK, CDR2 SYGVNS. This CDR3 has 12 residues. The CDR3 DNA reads TGTGCCAGCAGTGTCACGGCAGATACGCAGTATTTT. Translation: CASSVTADTQYF.

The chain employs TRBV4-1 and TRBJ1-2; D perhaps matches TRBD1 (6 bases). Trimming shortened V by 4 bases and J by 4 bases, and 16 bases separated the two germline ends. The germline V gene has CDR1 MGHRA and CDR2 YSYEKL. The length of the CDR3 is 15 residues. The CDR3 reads CASSPGTSLLYGYTF. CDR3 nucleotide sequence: TGCGCCAGCAGCCCCGGGACATCCCTCCTCTATGGCTACACCTTC.

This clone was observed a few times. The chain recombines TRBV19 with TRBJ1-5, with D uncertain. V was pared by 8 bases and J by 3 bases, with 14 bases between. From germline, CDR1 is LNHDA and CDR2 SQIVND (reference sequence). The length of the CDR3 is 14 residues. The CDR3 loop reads CASSRKTLNQPQHF. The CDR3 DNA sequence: TGTGCCAGTTCCAGGAAGACACTCAATCAGCCCCAGCATTTT.

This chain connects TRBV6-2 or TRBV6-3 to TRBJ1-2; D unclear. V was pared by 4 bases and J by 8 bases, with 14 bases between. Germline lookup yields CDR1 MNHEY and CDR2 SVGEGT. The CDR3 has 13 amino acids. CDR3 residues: CASSFQAFGGYTF. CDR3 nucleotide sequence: TGTGCCAGCAGTTTCCAGGCCTTCGGCGGCTACACCTTC.

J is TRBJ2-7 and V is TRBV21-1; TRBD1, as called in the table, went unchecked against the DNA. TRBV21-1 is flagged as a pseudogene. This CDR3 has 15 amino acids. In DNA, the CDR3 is TGTGCCAGCAACGTTGGGACAGCAAAGGCCTACGAGCAGTACTTC. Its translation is CASNVGTAKAYEQYF.

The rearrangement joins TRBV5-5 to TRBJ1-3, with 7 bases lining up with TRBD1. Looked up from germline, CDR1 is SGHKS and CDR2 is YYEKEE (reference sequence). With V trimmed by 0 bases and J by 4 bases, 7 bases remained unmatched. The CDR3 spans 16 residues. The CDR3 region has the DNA TGTGCCAGCAGCTTGGCCATAGGGGGCGCGGGAAACACCATATATTTT. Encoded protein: CASSLAIGGAGNTIYF.

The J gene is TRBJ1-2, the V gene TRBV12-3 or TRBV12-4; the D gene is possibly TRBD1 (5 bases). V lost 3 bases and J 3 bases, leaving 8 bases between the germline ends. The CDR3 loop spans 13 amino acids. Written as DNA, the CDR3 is TGTGCCAGCAGTTTTGTCAGGGACTATGGCTACACCTTC. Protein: CASSFVRDYGYTF.

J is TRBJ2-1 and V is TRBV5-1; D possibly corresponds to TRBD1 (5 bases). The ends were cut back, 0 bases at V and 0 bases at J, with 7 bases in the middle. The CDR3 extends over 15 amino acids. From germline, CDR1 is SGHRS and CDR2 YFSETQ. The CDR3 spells CASSLGQSSYNEQFF. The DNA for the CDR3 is TGCGCCAGCAGCTTGGGACAGTCCTCCTACAATGAGCAGTTCTTC. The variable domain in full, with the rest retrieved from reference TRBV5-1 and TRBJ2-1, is KAGVTQTPRYLIKTRGQQVTLSCSPISGHRSVSWYQQTPGQGLQFLFEYFSETQRNKGNFPGRFSGRQFSNSRSEMNVSTLELGDSALYLCASSLGQSSYNEQFFGPGTRLTVL.

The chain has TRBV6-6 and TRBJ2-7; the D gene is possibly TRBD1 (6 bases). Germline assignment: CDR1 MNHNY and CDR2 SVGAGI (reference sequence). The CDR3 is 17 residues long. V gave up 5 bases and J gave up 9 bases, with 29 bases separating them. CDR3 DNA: TGTGCCAGCAGTCAACTACCCTCATGGACAGCTCCCTTGGTGCAGTACTTC. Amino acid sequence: CASSQLPSWTAPLVQYF.

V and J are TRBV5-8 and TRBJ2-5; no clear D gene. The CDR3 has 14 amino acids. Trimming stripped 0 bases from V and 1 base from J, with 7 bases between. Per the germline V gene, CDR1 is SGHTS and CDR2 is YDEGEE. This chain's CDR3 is CASSLGGTQETQYF. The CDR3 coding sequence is TGTGCCAGCAGCTTGGGTGGCACCCAAGAGACCCAGTACTTC. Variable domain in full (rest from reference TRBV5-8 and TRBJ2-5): EAGVTQSPTHLIKTRGQQATLRCSPISGHTSVYWYQQALGLGLQFLLWYDEGEERNRGNFPPRFSGRQFPNYSSELNVNALELEDSALYLCASSLGGTQETQYFGPGTRLLVL.

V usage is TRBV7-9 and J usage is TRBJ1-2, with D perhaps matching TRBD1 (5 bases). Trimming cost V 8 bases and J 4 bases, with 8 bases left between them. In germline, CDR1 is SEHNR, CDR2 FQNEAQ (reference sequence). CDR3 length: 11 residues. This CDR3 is CASGGVYGYTF. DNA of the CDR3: TGTGCCAGCGGGGGGGTCTATGGCTACACCTTC.

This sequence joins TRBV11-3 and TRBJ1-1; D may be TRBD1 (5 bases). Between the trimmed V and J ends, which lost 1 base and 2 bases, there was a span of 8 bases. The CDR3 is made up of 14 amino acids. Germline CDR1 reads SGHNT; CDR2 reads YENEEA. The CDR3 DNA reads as TGTGCCAGCAGCTTAGGGCAGGGCAACACTGAAGCTTTCTTT. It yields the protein CASSLGQGNTEAFF.

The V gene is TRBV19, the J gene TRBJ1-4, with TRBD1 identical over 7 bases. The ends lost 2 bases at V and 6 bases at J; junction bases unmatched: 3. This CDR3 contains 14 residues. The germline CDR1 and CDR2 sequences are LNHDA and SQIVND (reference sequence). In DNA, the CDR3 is TGTGCCAGTAGTATACAGGGGGTTTATGAAAAACTGTTTTTT. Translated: CASSIQGVYEKLFF.

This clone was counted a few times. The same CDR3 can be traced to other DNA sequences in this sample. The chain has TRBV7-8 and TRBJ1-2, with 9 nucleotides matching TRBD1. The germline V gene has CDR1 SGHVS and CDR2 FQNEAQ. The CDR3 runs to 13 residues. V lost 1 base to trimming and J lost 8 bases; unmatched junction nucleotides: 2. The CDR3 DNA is TGTGCCAGCAGCTTAGGGACAGGGGTCGGCTACACCTTC. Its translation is CASSLGTGVGYTF.

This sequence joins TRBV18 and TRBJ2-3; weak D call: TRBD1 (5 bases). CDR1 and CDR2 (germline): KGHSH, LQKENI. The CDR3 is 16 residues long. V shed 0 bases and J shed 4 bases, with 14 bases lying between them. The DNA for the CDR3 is TGTGCCAGCTCACCACCCGGAGACAGCCGTCCAGATACGCAGTATTTT. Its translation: CASSPPGDSRPDTQYF.

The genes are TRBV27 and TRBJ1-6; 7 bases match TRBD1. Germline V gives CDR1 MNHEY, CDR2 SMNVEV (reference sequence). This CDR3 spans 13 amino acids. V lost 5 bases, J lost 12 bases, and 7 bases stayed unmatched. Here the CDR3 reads CASSPTGYLPLHF. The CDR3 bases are TGTGCCAGCAGTCCGACAGGGTATTTACCCCTCCACTTT.

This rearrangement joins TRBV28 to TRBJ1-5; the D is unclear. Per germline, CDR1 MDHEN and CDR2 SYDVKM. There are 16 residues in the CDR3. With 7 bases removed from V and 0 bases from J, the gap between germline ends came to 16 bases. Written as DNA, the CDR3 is TGTGCCAGCATCGGACCGGGGTCGTATAGCAATCAGCCCCAGCATTTT. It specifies CASIGPGSYSNQPQHF.

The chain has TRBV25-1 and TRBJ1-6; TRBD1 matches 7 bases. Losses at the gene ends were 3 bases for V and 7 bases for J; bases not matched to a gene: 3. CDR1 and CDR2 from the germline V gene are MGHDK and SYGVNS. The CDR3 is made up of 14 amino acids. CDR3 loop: CASSETGWNSPLHF. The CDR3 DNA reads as TGTGCCAGCAGTGAGACAGGGTGGAATTCACCCCTCCACTTT.

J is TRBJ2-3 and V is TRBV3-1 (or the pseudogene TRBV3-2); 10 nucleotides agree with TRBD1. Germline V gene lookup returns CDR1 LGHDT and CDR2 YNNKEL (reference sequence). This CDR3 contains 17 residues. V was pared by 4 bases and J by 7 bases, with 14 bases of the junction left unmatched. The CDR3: CASSPIPGQGPHNTQYF. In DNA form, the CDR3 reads TGTGCCAGCAGCCCCATACCGGGACAGGGGCCACATAATACGCAGTATTTT.